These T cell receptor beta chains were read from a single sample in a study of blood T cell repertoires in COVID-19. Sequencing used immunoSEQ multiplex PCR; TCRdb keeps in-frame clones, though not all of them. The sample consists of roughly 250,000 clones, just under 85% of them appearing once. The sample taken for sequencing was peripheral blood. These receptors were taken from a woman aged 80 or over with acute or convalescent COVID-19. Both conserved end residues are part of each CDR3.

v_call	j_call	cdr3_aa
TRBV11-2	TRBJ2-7	CASSLLRTGNREQYF
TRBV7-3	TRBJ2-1	CASRGSGGDNEQFF
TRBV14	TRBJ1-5	CASSGQHNQPQHF
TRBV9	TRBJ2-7	CASSVSVRSREQYF
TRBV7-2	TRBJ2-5	CASSFGGGGSETQYF
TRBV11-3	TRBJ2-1	CASSLEGSSGVSSYNEQFF
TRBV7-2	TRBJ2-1	CASSLSGGGNSGQFF
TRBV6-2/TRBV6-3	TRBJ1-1	CASSGQGKTEAFF
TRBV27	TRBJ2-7	CASSLLGQRSYEQYF
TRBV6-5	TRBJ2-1	CASSRGGAYNEQFF
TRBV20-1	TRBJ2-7	CSVAGSYEQYF
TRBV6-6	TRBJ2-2	CASRTEGLTGELFF
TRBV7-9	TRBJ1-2	CASSSSDRLRYGYTF